This T cell receptor (beta chain) was captured by sequencing in a study of T cell responses to AZD1222 COVID-19 vaccine. V lost 0 bases, J lost 3 bases, and 8 bases lay in between. Germline assignment: CDR1 LGHNA and CDR2 YNFKEQ. This CDR3 contains 14 residues. Study-level findings and limits: Unmutated variant regions are reportedly the target of nearly half of TCRs that are spike-specific.

Comments on this clone: Its antigen is as yet unknown.

Only in-frame clones appear in the TCRdb table, and some are missing; sequencing was by immunoSEQ multiplex PCR. The sample lists some 180,000 clones, around 94% occurring once. V usage is TRBV4-2 and J usage is TRBJ1-1; D ambiguous. Sequencing used peripheral blood, obtained on day 0 of AZD1222 vaccination. This receptor was obtained from an adult in good health. In DNA form, the CDR3 reads TGTGCCAGCAGCCAAGATCGGGATTACACTGAAGCTTTCTTT. This translates into CASSQDRDYTEAFF.